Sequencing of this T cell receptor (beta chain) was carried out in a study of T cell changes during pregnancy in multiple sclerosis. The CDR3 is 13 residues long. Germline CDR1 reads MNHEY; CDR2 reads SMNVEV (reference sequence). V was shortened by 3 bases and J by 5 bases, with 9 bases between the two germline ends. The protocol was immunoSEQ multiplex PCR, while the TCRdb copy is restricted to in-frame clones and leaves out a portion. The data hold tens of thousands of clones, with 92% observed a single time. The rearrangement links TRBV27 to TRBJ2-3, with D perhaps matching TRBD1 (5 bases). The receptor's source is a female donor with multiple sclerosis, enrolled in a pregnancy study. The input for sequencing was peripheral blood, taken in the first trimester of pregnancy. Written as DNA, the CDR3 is TGTGCCAGCAGTTTGACAGAGAAAGATACGCAGTATTTT. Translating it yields CASSLTEKDTQYF.